This TCR beta chain was found in a study of blood T cell repertoires in COVID-19. Study background: There were acute and convalescent COVID-19 samples, and they came from the United States, Italy and Spain. Nucleic acid was either cDNA or gDNA, and it came from T cells, B-cell-depleted T cells, or PBMCs.

Original handling: Researchers report that nucleated cell counts were estimated from reference gene primer amplification. Only in-frame clones appear in the TCRdb table, and some are missing; sequencing was by immunoSEQ multiplex PCR. V and J calls and clone size follow that table, whereas D and trimming were derived from the DNA. Of 30,000 to 40,000 clones in the sample, about 88% are singletons; the top ten hold around 2.5%. The receptor was isolated from a human donor in a cohort sampled during active COVID-19. The specimen was peripheral blood.

The chain's CDR3 is CASSPREGRGYTF. CDR3 nucleotides: TGTGCCAGCAGCCCCCGGGAGGGTCGTGGCTACACCTTC. The chain has TRBV7-3 and TRBJ1-2; D call uncertain. The CDR3 contains 13 residues. Germline V gene data show CDR1 as SGHTA and CDR2 as FQGTGA. V shed 5 bases and J shed 7 bases, with 14 bases lying between them.